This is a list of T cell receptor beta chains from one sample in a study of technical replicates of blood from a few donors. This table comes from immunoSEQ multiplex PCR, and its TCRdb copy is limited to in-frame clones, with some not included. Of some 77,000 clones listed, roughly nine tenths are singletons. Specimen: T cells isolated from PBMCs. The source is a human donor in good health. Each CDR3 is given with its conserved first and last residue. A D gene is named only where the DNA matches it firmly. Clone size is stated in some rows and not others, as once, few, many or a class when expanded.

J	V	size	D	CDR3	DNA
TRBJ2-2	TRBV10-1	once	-	CASSGSDGRGELFF	TGCGCCAGCAGTGGCTCGGACGGGAGAGGGGAGCTGTTTTTT
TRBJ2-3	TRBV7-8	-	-	CASSLTVIRTDTQYF	TGTGCCAGCAGCTTAACAGTTATCCGCACAGATACGCAGTATTTT
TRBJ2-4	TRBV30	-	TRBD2	CAWSEALAEIQYF	TGTGCCTGGAGTGAAGCTCTAGCGGAGATTCAGTACTTC
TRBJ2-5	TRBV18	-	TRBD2	CASSSGTSETQYF	TGTGCCAGCTCGTCCGGGACTAGTGAAACCCAGTACTTC
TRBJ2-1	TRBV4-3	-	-	CASSLTVLGDNEQFF	TGCGCCAGCTCGTTGACAGTTCTAGGAGACAATGAGCAGTTCTTC
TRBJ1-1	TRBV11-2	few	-	CASSLDQRQNTEAFF	TGTGCCAGCAGCTTAGATCAGAGACAGAACACTGAAGCTTTCTTT
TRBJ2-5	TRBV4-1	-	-	CASSPGQTQETQYF	TGCGCCAGCAGCCCCGGACAGACCCAAGAGACCCAGTACTTC
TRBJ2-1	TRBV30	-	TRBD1	CAWSEGTGFGNEQFF	TGTGCCTGGAGTGAGGGGACAGGATTCGGCAATGAGCAGTTCTTC
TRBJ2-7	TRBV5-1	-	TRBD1	CASSLETGSDEQYF	TGCGCCAGCAGCTTGGAGACAGGGAGCGACGAGCAGTACTTC
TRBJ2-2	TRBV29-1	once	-	CSVDDSTYTGELFF	TGCAGCGTTGACGACAGTACTTACACCGGGGAGCTGTTTTTT
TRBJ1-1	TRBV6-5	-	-	CASRSGVGTEAFF	TGTGCCAGCAGATCAGGGGTAGGCACTGAAGCTTTCTTT
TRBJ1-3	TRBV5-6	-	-	CASSRTAGNTIYF	TGTGCCAGCAGCAGGACAGCCGGCAACACCATATATTTT
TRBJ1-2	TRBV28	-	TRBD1	CASSARQGVSYGYTF	TGTGCCAGCAGTGCCCGACAGGGGGTATCCTATGGCTACACCTTC
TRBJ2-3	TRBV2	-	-	CASSEQIGGTDTQYF	TGTGCCAGCAGTGAACAGATAGGGGGCACAGATACGCAGTATTTT
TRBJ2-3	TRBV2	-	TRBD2	CASSLAGGGVDTQYF	TGTGCCAGCAGTTTAGCGGGAGGGGGAGTGGATACGCAGTATTTT
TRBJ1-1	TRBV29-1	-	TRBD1	CSGYLQGAHTEAFF	TGCAGCGGGTACTTACAGGGGGCTCACACTGAAGCTTTCTTT
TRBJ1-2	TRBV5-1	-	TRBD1	CASSNTGTGYGYTF	TGCGCCAGCAGCAACACCGGGACAGGGTACGGCTACACCTTC
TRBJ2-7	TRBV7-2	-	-	CASSLDPGSYEQYF	TGTGCCAGCAGCTTAGATCCAGGCTCCTACGAGCAGTACTTC
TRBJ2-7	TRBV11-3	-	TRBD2	CASSPWTSGSYEQYF	TGTGCCAGCAGCCCGTGGACTAGCGGGAGCTACGAGCAGTACTTC
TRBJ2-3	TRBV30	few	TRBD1	CAWTPTGYADTQYF	TGTGCCTGGACCCCGACAGGGTACGCTGATACGCAGTATTTT
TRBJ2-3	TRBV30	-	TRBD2	CAWSLGTSGGTDTQYF	TGTGCCTGGAGTTTGGGCACTAGCGGGGGCACAGATACGCAGTATTTT
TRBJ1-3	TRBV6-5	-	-	CASSYGGDSGNTIYF	TGTGCCAGCAGTTACGGCGGAGACTCTGGAAACACCATATATTTT
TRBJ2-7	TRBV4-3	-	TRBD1	CASSQDPRGTYEQYF	TGCGCCAGCAGCCAAGACCCCAGGGGGACCTACGAGCAGTACTTC
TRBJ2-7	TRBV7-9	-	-	CASSLEASVYEQYF	TGTGCCAGCAGCTTAGAAGCCAGCGTCTACGAGCAGTACTTC
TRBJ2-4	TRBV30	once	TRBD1	CAGDRGENIQYF	TGTGCCGGGGACAGGGGGGAAAACATTCAGTACTTC
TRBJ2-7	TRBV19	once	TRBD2	CASSIPHGSGSYEQYF	TGTGCCAGTAGTATCCCTCATGGTAGCGGGAGCTACGAGCAGTACTTC
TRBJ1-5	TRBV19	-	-	CASSRSSQGQPQHF	TGTGCCAGTAGTCGGTCTTCCCAGGGTCAGCCCCAGCATTTT
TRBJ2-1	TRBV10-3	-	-	CAIEGTDNEQFF	TGTGCCATCGAGGGCACCGACAATGAGCAGTTCTTC
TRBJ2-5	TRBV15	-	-	CATSRDYGSGETQYF	TGTGCCACCAGCAGAGACTATGGTAGCGGAGAGACCCAGTACTTC
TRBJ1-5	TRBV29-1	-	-	CSVSAGGNQPQHF	TGCAGCGTCTCTGCGGGGGGAAATCAGCCCCAGCATTTT
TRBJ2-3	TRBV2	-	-	CASSEQRAGTQYF	TGTGCCAGCAGTGAACAGCGAGCGGGTACGCAGTATTTT
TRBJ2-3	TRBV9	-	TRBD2	CASRGLAGVGTQYF	TGTGCCAGCAGGGGGTTAGCGGGAGTTGGTACGCAGTATTTT
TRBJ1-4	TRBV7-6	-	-	CASSLLMGRELFF	TGTGCCAGCAGCTTATTGATGGGGAGGGAACTGTTTTTT
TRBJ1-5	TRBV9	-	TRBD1	CASSTQGAYQPQHF	TGTGCCAGCAGCACCCAGGGGGCTTATCAGCCCCAGCATTTT
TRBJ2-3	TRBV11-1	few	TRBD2	CASSPGTSGHTDTQYF	TGTGCCAGCAGCCCCGGGACTAGCGGGCACACAGATACGCAGTATTTT
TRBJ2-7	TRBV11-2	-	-	CASSPSRGVDGTYEQYF	TGTGCCAGCAGCCCAAGCCGCGGCGTGGACGGGACCTACGAGCAGTACTTC
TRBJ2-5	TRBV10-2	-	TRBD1	CASSVAGTGASQYF	TGCGCCAGCAGTGTAGCCGGGACAGGGGCCTCCCAGTACTTC
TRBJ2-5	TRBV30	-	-	CAWSSVRGETQYF	TGTGCCTGGAGTTCGGTCAGGGGAGAGACCCAGTACTTC
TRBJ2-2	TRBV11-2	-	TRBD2	CASSLAGGTGELFF	TGTGCCAGCAGCCTAGCGGGAGGAACCGGGGAGCTGTTTTTT
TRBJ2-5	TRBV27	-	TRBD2	CASSLSGSIGKTQYF	TGTGCCAGCAGTCTTAGCGGGAGTATTGGAAAGACCCAGTACTTC
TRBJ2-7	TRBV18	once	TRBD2	CASSMPGTSVGYEQYF	TGTGCCAGCTCAATGCCGGGGACTAGCGTTGGATACGAGCAGTACTTC
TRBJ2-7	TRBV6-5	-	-	CASSYGGTSYEQYF	TGTGCCAGCAGTTACGGGGGCACGTCCTACGAGCAGTACTTC
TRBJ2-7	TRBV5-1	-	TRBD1	CASSFYLDRGSYEQYF	TGCGCCAGCAGCTTCTATCTGGACAGGGGATCCTACGAGCAGTACTTC
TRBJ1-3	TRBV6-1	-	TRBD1	CASRLDRVAGNTIYF	TGTGCCAGCAGATTAGACAGGGTGGCAGGAAACACCATATATTTT
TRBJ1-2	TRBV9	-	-	CASSPNGRDGYTF	TGTGCCAGCAGCCCTAATGGTCGAGATGGCTACACCTTC
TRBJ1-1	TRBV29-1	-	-	CSGKNTEAFF	TGCAGCGGTAAGAACACTGAAGCTTTCTTT
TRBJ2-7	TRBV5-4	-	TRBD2	CASSLGPSGRDEQYF	TGTGCCAGCAGCTTGGGTCCTAGCGGGAGAGACGAGCAGTACTTC
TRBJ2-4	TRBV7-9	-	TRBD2	CASSSTSGRVINIQYF	TGTGCCAGCAGCTCGACTAGCGGGAGAGTAATAAACATTCAGTACTTC
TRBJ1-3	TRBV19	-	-	CASSLDINSGNTIYF	TGTGCCAGTAGTCTGGACATTAACTCTGGAAACACCATATATTTT
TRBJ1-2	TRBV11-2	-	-	CASSPDQGLLSYGYTF	TGTGCCAGCAGCCCGGATCAGGGTCTTCTCAGCTATGGCTACACCTTC
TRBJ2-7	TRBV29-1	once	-	CSVGRESPSGEQYF	TGCAGCGTTGGGAGGGAGAGCCCTTCGGGGGAGCAGTACTTC
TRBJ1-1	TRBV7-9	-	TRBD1	CASSRDSSEAFF	TGTGCCAGCAGCAGGGACAGCTCTGAAGCTTTCTTT
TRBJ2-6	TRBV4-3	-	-	CASSQDPGVGANVLTF	TGCGCCAGCAGCCAAGACCCAGGGGTCGGGGCCAACGTCCTGACTTTC
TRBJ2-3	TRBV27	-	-	CASSPELTDTQYF	TGTGCCAGCAGTCCCGAGCTAACAGATACGCAGTATTTT